This T cell receptor beta chain is drawn from a study of metastatic and nonmetastatic thyroid tumors. Findings of the study overall: Malignant thyroid tumors reportedly had TCR beta diversity that was significantly higher than in benign nodules, in blood and tumor.

Between the trimmed V and J ends, which lost 7 bases and 3 bases, there was a span of 13 bases. Germline-derived CDR1 and CDR2 are MDHEN and SYDVKM. The CDR3 has 13 residues. Worth noting for this clone: The antigen is not known.

No patient had received any treatment before thyroid surgery. TCRdb re-called clones from the PCR reads using MiXCR. This table has tens of thousands of clones, 20% to 30% appearing once. The receptor comes from a female donor with papillary thyroid cancer or a benign thyroid nodule (not recorded which). Some clones in this sample may be carry-over from other donors' samples. The sample comprised blood. This chain uses TRBV28 with TRBJ2-7; perhaps TRBD2 as D (6 bases). In DNA, the CDR3 is TGTGCCAGCAAACGGAGGGCCAACTACGAGCAGTACTTC. This gives the protein CASKRRANYEQYF.